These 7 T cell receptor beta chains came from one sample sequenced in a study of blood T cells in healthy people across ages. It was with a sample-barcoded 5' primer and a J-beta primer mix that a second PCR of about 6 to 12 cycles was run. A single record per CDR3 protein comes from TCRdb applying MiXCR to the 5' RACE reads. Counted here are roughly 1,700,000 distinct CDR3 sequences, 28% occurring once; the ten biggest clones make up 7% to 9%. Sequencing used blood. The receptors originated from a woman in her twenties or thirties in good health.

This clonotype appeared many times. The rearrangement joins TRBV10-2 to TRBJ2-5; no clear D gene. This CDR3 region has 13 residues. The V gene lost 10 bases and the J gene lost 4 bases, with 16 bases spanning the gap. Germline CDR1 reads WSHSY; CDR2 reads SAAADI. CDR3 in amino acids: CATKRSGSETQYF. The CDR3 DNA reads TGCGCCACCAAGAGATCAGGATCAGAGACCCAGTACTTC.

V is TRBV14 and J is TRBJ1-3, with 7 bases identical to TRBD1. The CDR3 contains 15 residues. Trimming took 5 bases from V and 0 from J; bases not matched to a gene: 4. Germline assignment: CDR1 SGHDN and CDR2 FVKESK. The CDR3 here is CASSIGGDSGNTIYF. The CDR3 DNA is TGTGCCAGCAGCATAGGGGGCGACTCTGGAAACACCATATATTTT. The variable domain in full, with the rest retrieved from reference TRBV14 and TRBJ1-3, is EAGVTQFPSHSVIEKGQTVTLRCDPISGHDNLYWYRRVMGKEIKFLLHFVKESKQDESGMPNNRFLAERTGGTYSTLKVQPAELEDSGVYFCASSIGGDSGNTIYFGEGSWLTVV.

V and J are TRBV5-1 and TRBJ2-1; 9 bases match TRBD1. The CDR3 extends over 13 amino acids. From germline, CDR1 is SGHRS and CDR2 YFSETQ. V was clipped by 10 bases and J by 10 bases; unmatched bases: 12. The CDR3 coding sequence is TGCGCCTCCACGGGGACAGGGCACGACGAGCAGTTCTTC. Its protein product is CASTGTGHDEQFF.

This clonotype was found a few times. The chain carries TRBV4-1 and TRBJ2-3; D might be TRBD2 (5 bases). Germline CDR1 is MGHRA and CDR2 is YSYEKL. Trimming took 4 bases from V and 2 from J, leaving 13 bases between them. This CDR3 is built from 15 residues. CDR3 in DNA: TGCGCCAGCAGCCTGAGGGAAGGTCCCACAGATACGCAGTATTTT. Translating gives CASSLREGPTDTQYF.

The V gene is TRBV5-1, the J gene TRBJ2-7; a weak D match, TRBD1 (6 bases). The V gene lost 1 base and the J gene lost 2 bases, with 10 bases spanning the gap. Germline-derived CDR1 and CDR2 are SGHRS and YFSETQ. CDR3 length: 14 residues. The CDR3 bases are TGCGCCAGCAGCTTGTTTCAGGGGCCCTACGAGCAGTACTTC. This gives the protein CASSLFQGPYEQYF.

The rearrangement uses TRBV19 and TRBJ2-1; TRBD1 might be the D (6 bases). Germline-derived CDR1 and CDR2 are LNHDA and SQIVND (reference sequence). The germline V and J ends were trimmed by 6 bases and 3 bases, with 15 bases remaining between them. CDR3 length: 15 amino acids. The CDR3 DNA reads TGTGCCAGTAGGGGACGGCGGACAGACTACAATGAGCAGTTCTTC. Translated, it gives CASRGRRTDYNEQFF.

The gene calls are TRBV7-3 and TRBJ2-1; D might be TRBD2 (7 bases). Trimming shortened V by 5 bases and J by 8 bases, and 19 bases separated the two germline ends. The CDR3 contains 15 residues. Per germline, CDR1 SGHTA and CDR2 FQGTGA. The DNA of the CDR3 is TGTGCCAGCAGCCTCATTGGCGGGGGCGGCCATGAGCAGTTCTTC. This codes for CASSLIGGGGHEQFF.